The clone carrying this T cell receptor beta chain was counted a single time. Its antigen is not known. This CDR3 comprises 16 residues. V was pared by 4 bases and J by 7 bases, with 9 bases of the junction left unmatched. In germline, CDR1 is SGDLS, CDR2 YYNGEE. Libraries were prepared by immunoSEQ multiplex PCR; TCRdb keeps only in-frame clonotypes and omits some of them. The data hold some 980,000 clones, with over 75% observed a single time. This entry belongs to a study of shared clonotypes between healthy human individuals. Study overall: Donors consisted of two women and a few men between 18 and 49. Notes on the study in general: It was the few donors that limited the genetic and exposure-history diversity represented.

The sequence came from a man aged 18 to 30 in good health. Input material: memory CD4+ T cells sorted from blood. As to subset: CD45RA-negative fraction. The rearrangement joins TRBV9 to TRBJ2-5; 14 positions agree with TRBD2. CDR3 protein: CASSPRTSGGYGTQYF. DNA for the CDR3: TGTGCCAGCAGCCCCCGGACTAGCGGGGGGTACGGGACCCAGTACTTC. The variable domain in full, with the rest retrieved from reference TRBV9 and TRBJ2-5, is DSGVTQTPKHLITATGQRVTLRCSPRSGDLSVYWYQQSLDQGLQFLIQYYNGEERAKGNILERFSAQQFPDLHSELNLSSLELGDSALYFCASSPRTSGGYGTQYFGPGTRLLVL.